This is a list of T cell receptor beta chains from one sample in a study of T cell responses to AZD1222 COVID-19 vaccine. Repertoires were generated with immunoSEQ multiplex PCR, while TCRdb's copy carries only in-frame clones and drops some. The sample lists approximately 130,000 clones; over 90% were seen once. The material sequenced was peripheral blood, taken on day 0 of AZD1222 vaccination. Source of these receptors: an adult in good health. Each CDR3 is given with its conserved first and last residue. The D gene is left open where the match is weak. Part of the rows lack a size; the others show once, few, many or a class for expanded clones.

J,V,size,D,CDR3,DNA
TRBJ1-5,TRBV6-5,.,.,CASSYSGVNQPQHF,TGTGCCAGCAGTTACTCAGGCGTCAATCAGCCCCAGCATTTT
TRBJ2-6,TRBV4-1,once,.,CASSQVGRSGANVLTF,TGCGCCAGCAGCCAAGTAGGCCGCTCTGGGGCCAACGTCCTGACTTTC
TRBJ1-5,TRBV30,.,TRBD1,CAWSQGQSSQPQHF,TGTGCCTGGAGTCAGGGACAGTCTTCTCAGCCCCAGCATTTT
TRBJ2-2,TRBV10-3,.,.,CATGLNTGELFF,TGTGCCACCGGCCTGAACACCGGGGAGCTGTTTTTT
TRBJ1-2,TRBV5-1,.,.,CASSFYRADGYTF,TGCGCCAGCAGCTTTTACAGGGCAGATGGCTACACCTTC
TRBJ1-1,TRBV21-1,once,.,CASSKWETGNTEAFF,TGTGCCAGCAGCAAATGGGAGACAGGGAACACTGAAGCTTTCTTT
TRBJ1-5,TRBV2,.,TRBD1,CASNRGLDQPQHF,TGTGCCAGCAACAGGGGGCTGGATCAGCCCCAGCATTTT
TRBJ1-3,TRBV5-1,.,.,CASSVQGLGNTIYF,TGCGCCAGCAGCGTACAGGGTCTTGGAAACACCATATATTTT
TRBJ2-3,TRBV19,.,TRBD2,CASSRVAGGQYTQYF,TGTGCCAGTAGTAGGGTAGCGGGGGGCCAGTATACGCAGTATTTT
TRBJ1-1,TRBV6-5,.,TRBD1,CASSLQGEAFF,TGTGCCAGCAGCCTACAGGGGGAAGCTTTCTTT